One and the same sample provided the 21 T cell receptor beta chains below, sequenced in a study of cytomegalovirus exposure and HLA in healthy donors. Use of 60 Vbeta and 13 Jbeta primers characterized the PCR. Libraries were prepared by immunoSEQ multiplex PCR; TCRdb keeps only in-frame clonotypes and omits some of them. Of around 150,000 clones listed, about four fifths are singletons. The material sequenced was PBMCs. The receptors here all came from a male donor in good health and CMV-seronegative.

The gene calls are TRBV29-1 and TRBJ1-2; TRBD1 is a possible D gene (5 bases). This CDR3 contains 11 residues. Trimming cost V 5 bases and J 3 bases, with 7 bases left between them. CDR1 and CDR2 from the germline V gene are SQVTM and ANQGSEA. CDR3 protein: CSVQQDYGYTF. CDR3 coding DNA: TGCAGCGTTCAACAGGACTATGGCTACACCTTC.

This chain links TRBV4-1 with TRBJ2-1, with TRBD2 matching 10 bases. The germline gives CDR1 MGHRA, CDR2 YSYEKL. The CDR3 is 17 amino acids. Trimming took 4 bases from V and 4 from J; bases not matched to a gene: 10. The CDR3 DNA reads TGCGCCAGCAGCCCAGGTGATCGGACTAGCGGTTACAATGAGCAGTTCTTC. It encodes CASSPGDRTSGYNEQFF.

The chain joins TRBV11-1 to TRBJ2-4; 9 bases are shared with TRBD2. There are 16 residues in the CDR3. V was clipped by 0 bases and J by 5 bases; unmatched bases: 5. Germline-derived CDR1 and CDR2 are SGHAT and FQDESV (reference sequence). CDR3 coding DNA: TGTGCCAGCAGCTTAGCGCTTGCGGGGGGGCAAAACATTCAGTACTTC. Amino acid sequence: CASSLALAGGQNIQYF.

The rearrangement joins TRBV4-1 to TRBJ2-3, with a weak D call TRBD2 (5 bases). With 1 base removed from V and 1 base from J, the gap between germline ends came to 18 bases. The CDR3 runs 18 residues. Germline V gene data show CDR1 as MGHRA and CDR2 as YSYEKL. CDR3 residues: CASSQGLMGARGTDTQYF. The DNA for the CDR3 is TGCGCCAGCAGCCAAGGATTAATGGGAGCAAGGGGCACAGATACGCAGTATTTT.

This chain links TRBV7-8 with TRBJ2-1, with a possible D match to TRBD1 (5 bases). This CDR3 has 15 amino acids. Germline V gene sequence: CDR1 SGHVS, CDR2 FQNEAQ. The V gene lost 6 bases and the J gene lost 3 bases, with 15 bases spanning the gap. The CDR3 protein is CASSSRAIDYNEQFF. CDR3 nucleotide sequence: TGTGCCAGCAGTAGCAGGGCAATAGACTACAATGAGCAGTTCTTC.

CDR3 sequence (DNA): TGTGCCACCAGCAGAGACAGGGGAGAGGGTCAGCCCCAGCATTTT. Translated: CATSRDRGEGQPQHF. This sequence joins TRBV15 and TRBJ1-5, with D possibly TRBD1 on 6 matching bases. The CDR3 has 15 residues. Germline loops: CDR1 LNHNV, CDR2 YYDKDF (reference sequence). V lost 0 bases and J lost 6, with 12 bases in between.

The rearrangement uses TRBV4-3 and TRBJ1-3; D gene uncertain. The CDR3 covers 17 residues. The ends were cut back, 0 bases at V and 0 bases at J, with 12 bases in the middle. CDR1 is LGHNA, CDR2 YSLEER, per germline. DNA for the CDR3: TGCGCCAGCAGCCAAGATAGACTGCATTCCTCTGGAAACACCATATATTTT. Translation gives CASSQDRLHSSGNTIYF.

The chain uses TRBV6-1 and TRBJ2-5; D unclear. Trimming cost V 5 bases and J 1 base, with 11 bases left between them. The germline CDR1 and CDR2 sequences are MNHNS and SASEGT. The CDR3 covers 14 residues. The CDR3 is CASSFTASQETQYF. CDR3 DNA: TGTGCCAGCAGTTTCACAGCTTCCCAAGAGACCCAGTACTTC.

The rearrangement links TRBV4-2 to TRBJ2-3; TRBD2 is a possible D gene (7 bases). CDR1 and CDR2 (germline): LGHNA, YNFKEQ. The ends were cut back, 2 bases at V and 4 bases at J, with 22 bases in the middle. The CDR3 length is 18 residues. CDR3 nucleotides: TGTGCCAGCAGCCAATCGCCTAAGGGGGGGGAGGATCCAGATACGCAGTATTTT. Its protein product is CASSQSPKGGEDPDTQYF.

This clone was counted a few times. This chain connects TRBV5-6 to TRBJ2-1; 8 nucleotides match TRBD2. Germline V gene data show CDR1 as SGHDT and CDR2 as YYEEEE. This CDR3 is 16 amino acids long. The V and J ends lost 1 base and 2 bases, in that order; junction bases with no gene match: 5. CDR3 loop: CASSLYGTRAYNEQFF. The CDR3 bases are TGTGCCAGCAGCTTGTATGGGACTAGGGCCTACAATGAGCAGTTCTTC.

The V gene is TRBV7-5, the J gene TRBJ2-7; the table's D gene call, TRBD2, was not cross checked with the DNA. TRBV7-5 is deemed a pseudogene. The CDR3 sequence is 18 residues long. The CDR3 reads CARSCPGLAEIGSYEQYF. The CDR3 nucleotides read TGTGCCAGAAGCTGTCCGGGACTAGCGGAAATCGGGTCCTACGAGCAGTACTTC.

On this clone itself: Other DNA sequences from this sample encode an identical CDR3 as well. CDR3 protein: CASSLVAGGRTDTQYF. In DNA form, the CDR3 reads TGTGCCAGCAGCTTAGTAGCGGGGGGGCGCACAGATACGCAGTATTTT. The chain links TRBV11-3 to TRBJ2-3; 11 nucleotides align to TRBD2. CDR1 is SGHNT and CDR2 is YENEEA in the germline V gene. After removal of 1 base from V and 1 base from J, the junction contained 1 base not matched to a gene. The CDR3 is 16 residues long.

This rearrangement joins TRBV5-1 to TRBJ1-2, with D perhaps matching TRBD1 (5 bases). Germline-derived CDR1 and CDR2 are SGHRS and YFSETQ. This CDR3 spans 15 amino acids. V was shortened by 0 bases and J by 3 bases, with 12 bases between the two germline ends. The CDR3 loop is CASSLAGRADYGYTF. As DNA, the CDR3 is TGCGCCAGCAGCTTGGCAGGCAGGGCGGACTATGGCTACACCTTC. The variable domain in full, with the rest retrieved from reference TRBV5-1 and TRBJ1-2, is KAGVTQTPRYLIKTRGQQVTLSCSPISGHRSVSWYQQTPGQGLQFLFEYFSETQRNKGNFPGRFSGRQFSNSRSEMNVSTLELGDSALYLCASSLAGRADYGYTFGSGTRLTVV.

This clone was counted a single time. The genes are TRBV27 and TRBJ1-2, with 7 bases matching TRBD1. Per germline, CDR1 MNHEY and CDR2 SMNVEV (reference sequence). The CDR3 is 14 amino acids. With 0 bases clipped from V and 4 bases from J, the junction kept 2 bases outside the gene matches. In DNA form, the CDR3 reads TGTGCCAGCAGTTTATCGGGACAGCCCTATGGCTACACCTTC. Encoded protein: CASSLSGQPYGYTF.

The chain is built from TRBV6-5 and TRBJ1-1; no firm D call. This CDR3 is built from 13 residues. The germline V gene encodes CDR1 MNHEY and CDR2 SVGAGI. Trimming took off 6 bases at V and 0 bases at J, with 8 bases between the two ends. For the CDR3, the DNA is TGTGCCAGCAGGAGAACCATGAACACTGAAGCTTTCTTT. It is translated as CASRRTMNTEAFF.

The table lists this clone with a count of one. V usage is TRBV30 and J usage is TRBJ2-2, with D possibly matching TRBD2 (6 bases). The germline V gene has CDR1 GTSNPN and CDR2 SVGIG (reference sequence). The V end lost 0 bases, the J end lost 3 bases, and 11 bases lay between the germline ends. The CDR3 loop spans 15 amino acids. The CDR3 coding sequence is TGTGCCTGGAGTGTCCCCTGGGAGGACACCGGGGAGCTGTTTTTT. Protein product: CAWSVPWEDTGELFF. Filled out from reference TRBV30 and TRBJ2-2, the complete variable domain reads SQTIHQWPATLVQPVGSPLSLECTVEGTSNPNLYWYRQAAGRGLQLLFYSVGIGQISSEVPQNLSASRPQDRQFILSSKKLLLSDSGFYLCAWSVPWEDTGELFFGEGSRLTVL.

In this sample, this clone turned up once. J is TRBJ1-4 and V is TRBV7-9; maybe TRBD1 (5 bases). Germline V lookup: CDR1 SEHNR, CDR2 FQNEAQ (reference sequence). CDR3 length: 18 amino acids. V was clipped by 5 bases and J by 8 bases, with 27 bases between them. CDR3 loop: CASSLGAGRDYLPEKLFF. CDR3 nucleotide sequence: TGTGCCAGCAGCCTAGGAGCAGGGAGGGACTATTTGCCAGAAAAACTGTTTTTT.

This chain links TRBV6-4 with TRBJ1-2, with D perhaps matching TRBD1 (5 bases). The length of the CDR3 is 13 residues. Germline V gives CDR1 MRHNA, CDR2 SNTAGT. V shed 3 bases and J shed 2 bases, with 7 bases lying between them. The CDR3 is CASSEGGNYGYTF. CDR3 DNA: TGTGCCAGCAGTGAGGGGGGGAACTATGGCTACACCTTC.

J is TRBJ1-5 and V is TRBV11-3; TRBD1 might be the D (5 bases). In germline, CDR1 is SGHNT, CDR2 YENEEA. V lost 0 bases, J lost 7 bases, and 13 bases lay in between. This CDR3 region has 15 residues. The DNA of the CDR3 is TGTGCCAGCAGCTTAGATGGGGGGAAAGGGCAGCCCCAGCATTTT. Translation: CASSLDGGKGQPQHF.

This clone is a singleton in its sample. V gene TRBV10-1 combines with J gene TRBJ2-1; D might be TRBD2 (6 bases). Germline V CDR1 and CDR2: WNHNN, SYGVQD (reference sequence). Trimming left V 4 bases short and J 7 bases short, with 8 bases between. The CDR3 consists of 12 residues. DNA of the CDR3: TGCGCCAGCAGTGTCGGGGGAAATGAGCAGTTCTTC. Amino acid sequence: CASSVGGNEQFF.

The chain employs TRBV6-6 and TRBJ1-1; D unclear. This CDR3 is built from 15 residues. Trimming removed 0 bases from V and 4 bases from J, with 12 bases in between. CDR1 is MNHNY, CDR2 SVGAGI, per germline (reference sequence). CDR3 sequence: CASSYSIEGGTEAFF. The CDR3 region has the DNA TGTGCCAGCAGTTACTCGATCGAGGGCGGCACTGAAGCTTTCTTT.